A selection of T cell receptor beta chains follows, all from one sample in a study of response to subunit inactivated influenza vaccine. TCRdb passed the RT-PCR reads through MiXCR, listing each CDR3 protein once. Found here are roughly 790,000 distinct CDR3 sequences, about 20% of them singletons; the top ten hold roughly 10%. The sequences come from PBMCs from blood, collected around 5 days after vaccination. Every receptor here comes from a middle-aged man who received an inactivated influenza vaccine. CDR3s include the opening cysteine and the closing phenylalanine or tryptophan. D genes are given only for firm matches. Not every row has a clone size; where given, it reads once, few, many or a size class.

>-|TRBJ2-7|-|TRBV4-1
CASSQDGADSYEQYF
TGCGCCAGCAGCCAAGATGGGGCAGATAGCTACGAGCAGTACTTC
>-|TRBJ1-2|-|TRBV5-4
CASSRVWDSNYGYTF
TGTGCCAGCAGCCGCGTCTGGGATTCTAACTATGGCTACACCTTC
>-|TRBJ2-1|TRBD1|TRBV28
CASRGQGRYGEQFF
TGTGCCAGCAGAGGACAGGGAAGGTATGGTGAGCAGTTCTTC
>few|TRBJ2-7|TRBD2|TRBV5-1
CASSSSGTTDYEQYF
TGCGCCAGCAGCTCGTCCGGGACTACAGACTACGAGCAGTACTTC
>-|TRBJ2-7|TRBD2|TRBV6-5
CASSYSISGGAYEQYF
TGTGCCAGCAGTTACTCAATCTCCGGGGGGGCCTACGAGCAGTACTTC
>once|TRBJ2-7|-|TRBV29-1
CSVEGGSIYEQYF
TGCAGCGTTGAAGGGGGCAGTATCTACGAGCAGTACTTC
>-|TRBJ2-3|TRBD2|TRBV2
CASGRGNTDKQYF
TGTGCCAGCGGGCGGGGGAACACAGATAAGCAGTATTTT
>-|TRBJ2-3|TRBD2|TRBV7-2
CASSSEVSGSFADTQYF
TGTGCCAGCAGCTCCGAGGTTAGCGGGAGTTTTGCAGATACGCAGTATTTT
>-|TRBJ2-5|TRBD2|TRBV28
CASSLSGRAAHETQYF
TGTGCCAGCAGTTTAAGCGGGAGGGCCGCGCACGAGACCCAGTACTTC
>-|TRBJ2-7|-|TRBV25-1
CASGRGGVRASYEQYF
TGTGCCAGCGGGAGAGGCGGGGTTCGGGCTTCCTACGAGCAGTACTTC
>-|TRBJ1-2|-|TRBV4-3
CASSQGFLRERRYGYTF
TGCGCCAGCAGCCAAGGTTTCCTCAGGGAGAGGCGCTATGGCTACACCTTC
>many|TRBJ2-2|TRBD1|TRBV5-6
CASSLGQGVGELFF
TGTGCCAGCAGCTTGGGACAGGGGGTCGGGGAGCTGTTTTTT
>-|TRBJ2-3|-|TRBV30
CACSSKERGTDTQYF
TGTGCCTGTTCGTCAAAAGAGAGGGGCACAGATACGCAGTATTTT
>-|TRBJ1-6|-|TRBV4-3
CASSQYNRDGSPLHF
TGCGCCAGCAGCCAGTATAACAGGGATGGATCACCCCTCCACTTT
>-|TRBJ2-3|TRBD1|TRBV10-3
CAIREGTGRFDTQYF
TGTGCCATCAGGGAAGGGACAGGGAGATTTGATACGCAGTATTTT
>-|TRBJ1-5|-|TRBV10-3
CAISDAVTGQPQHF
TGTGCCATCAGTGATGCCGTAACAGGGCAGCCCCAGCATTTT
>few|TRBJ2-7|TRBD2|TRBV29-1
CSGGRGAYEQYF
TGCAGCGGTGGGAGGGGAGCCTACGAGCAGTACTTC
>-|TRBJ2-3|TRBD2|TRBV4-3
CASSQGSAGAGGATDTQYF
TGCGCCAGCAGCCAAGGCTCTGCGGGCGCGGGGGGGGCGACAGATACGCAGTATTTT
>-|TRBJ2-1|TRBD2|TRBV12-3/TRBV12-4
CASSRPSSLAGDYNEQFF
TGTGCCAGCAGCCGACCCTCCTCTCTAGCGGGAGATTACAATGAGCAGTTCTTC
>-|TRBJ1-2|-|TRBV28
CASGAGGYTF
TGTGCCAGCGGAGCAGGGGGCTACACCTTC
>-|TRBJ2-1|-|TRBV18
CASSPNYGDEQFF
TGTGCCAGCTCACCAAACTATGGGGATGAGCAGTTCTTC
>-|TRBJ2-5|TRBD2|TRBV6-5
CASSYTPPRLAIQETQYF
TGTGCCAGCAGTTACACACCTCCGAGACTAGCGATACAAGAGACCCAGTACTTC
>few|TRBJ1-5|-|TRBV7-2
CASSLINGSRAQHF
TGTGCCAGCAGCTTAATAAACGGGTCGAGGGCCCAGCATTTT
>-|TRBJ1-2|TRBD1|TRBV3-1
CASFGYRDRSEVYGYTF
TGTGCCAGCTTTGGATACCGGGACAGGAGCGAGGTCTATGGCTACACCTTC
>-|TRBJ2-2|-|TRBV28
CASSLRSKGNTGELFF
TGTGCCAGCAGTTTAAGGAGTAAGGGGAACACCGGGGAGCTGTTTTTT
>-|TRBJ1-4|-|TRBV12-3/TRBV12-4
CASNLGGPNEKLFF
TGTGCCAGCAACCTTGGGGGGCCCAATGAAAAACTGTTTTTT
>few|TRBJ2-1|TRBD2|TRBV30
CAWTPSGRTTYNEQFF
TGTGCCTGGACCCCTAGCGGGAGGACGACCTACAATGAGCAGTTCTTC
>-|TRBJ2-1|TRBD1|TRBV27
CASSLFLTGGRNEQFF
TGTGCCAGCAGTTTATTTCTGACAGGGGGACGCAATGAGCAGTTCTTC
>few|TRBJ2-7|TRBD1|TRBV15
CATSRDMGQGRRQYF
TGTGCCACCAGCAGAGATATGGGACAGGGCCGTAGGCAGTACTTC
>few|TRBJ2-7|-|TRBV4-3
CASSQEWGTYEQYF
TGCGCCAGCAGCCAAGAGTGGGGCACTTACGAGCAGTACTTC
>many|TRBJ2-1|TRBD2|TRBV5-1
CASSATSGGAIEQFF
TGCGCCAGCAGCGCTACTAGCGGGGGGGCCATTGAGCAGTTCTTC
>-|TRBJ2-3|-|TRBV10-3
CAIKDTLSTDTQYF
TGTGCCATCAAAGACACCCTTAGCACAGATACGCAGTATTTT
>-|TRBJ2-5|-|TRBV6-5
CASSSLSRGQRRGEETQYF
TGTGCCAGCAGTTCCTTAAGCCGAGGACAGCGTCGAGGAGAGGAGACCCAGTACTTC
>-|TRBJ2-4|TRBD2|TRBV20-1
CSAPTSGSGENIQYF
TGCAGTGCCCCGACTAGCGGGAGCGGGGAAAACATTCAGTACTTC
>-|TRBJ2-7|-|TRBV4-2
CASSQVLLTGSSYEQYF
TGTGCCAGCAGCCAAGTCCTATTGACAGGAAGCTCCTACGAGCAGTACTTC
>-|TRBJ1-6|-|TRBV4-3
CASSQDEGRNSPLHF
TGCGCCAGCAGCCAAGATGAGGGGAGGAATTCACCCCTCCACTTT
>few|TRBJ1-1|-|TRBV5-1
CASSPGWGSNTEAFF
TGCGCCAGCAGCCCGGGCTGGGGCTCGAACACTGAAGCTTTCTTT
>-|TRBJ2-2|TRBD2|TRBV7-2
CASSFSSGGHTGELFF
TGTGCCAGCAGCTTCTCTAGCGGGGGGCACACCGGGGAGCTGTTTTTT
>few|TRBJ1-2|-|TRBV20-1
CSAAGTLGNTF
TGCAGTGCCGCCGGGACTCTAGGAAACACCTTC
>-|TRBJ2-1|-|TRBV3-1
CASSELSGHSVGEQSF
TGTGCCAGCAGCGAGCTTAGCGGACACTCGGTGGGTGAGCAGTCCTTC